Detailed here is one TCR beta chain. Germline loops: CDR1 SQVTM, CDR2 ANQGSEA. The CDR3 totals 14 residues. V trimming: 4 bases; J trimming: 5 bases; junction bases outside the gene matches: 7. Sequenced by immunoSEQ multiplex PCR; TCRdb stores in-frame clones only, minus some. The sample consists of around 270,000 clones, 80% to 90% of them appearing once. These data originate in a study of blood T cell repertoires in COVID-19. For the study at large: The origin of the acute and convalescent COVID-19 samples was the United States, Italy and Spain. Sources were T cells, B-cell-depleted T cells, or PBMCs; the material itself was cDNA or gDNA.

Specimen: peripheral blood. The J gene is TRBJ1-2, the V gene TRBV29-1; 10 nucleotides align to TRBD1. The clonotype was recovered from a man between 40 and 49 years old with acute or convalescent COVID-19. This CDR3 reads CSVGSGTGVYGYTF. In nucleotides, the CDR3 is TGCAGCGTTGGCTCCGGGACAGGGGTATATGGCTACACCTTC.